A single sample is the source of the 25 T cell receptor beta chains below, sequenced in a study of blood T cell repertoires in COVID-19. TCRdb's copy holds only in-frame clones and misses some; the assay was immunoSEQ multiplex PCR. The sample lists roughly 73,000 clones, roughly 80% occurring once. The specimen was peripheral blood. These receptors were collected from a woman aged 60-70 years with acute or convalescent COVID-19.

This chain connects TRBV7-8 to TRBJ2-1; TRBD2 aligns across 10 bases. Germline V gives CDR1 SGHVS, CDR2 FQNEAQ. The junction had 14 bases not matched to a gene; V was cut back by 2 bases and J by 4 bases. The length of the CDR3 is 19 residues. As DNA, the CDR3 is TGTGCCAGCAGCTTAACTAGCGGGAACCAATACCACCTTTACAATGAGCAGTTCTTC. As protein: CASSLTSGNQYHLYNEQFF.

This clone was found once. This chain uses TRBV7-2 with TRBJ1-2, with D tentatively TRBD1 (5 bases). V lost 5 bases and J 4 bases, leaving 14 bases between the germline ends. From germline, CDR1 is SGHTA and CDR2 FQGNSA. The CDR3 is made up of 14 amino acids. In DNA form, the CDR3 reads TGTGCCAGCAGCCTTCGGGGGGAGCGCTATGGCTACACCTTC. Translating gives CASSLRGERYGYTF.

This sequence joins TRBV3-1 (or the pseudogene TRBV3-2) and TRBJ1-6; D perhaps matches TRBD1 (5 bases). V lost 1 base and J 9 bases, leaving 13 bases between the germline ends. From germline, CDR1 is LGHDT and CDR2 YNNKEL (reference sequence). The CDR3 has 15 amino acids. The chain's CDR3 is CASSQVPGMGSPLHF. The CDR3 DNA reads TGTGCCAGCAGCCAAGTCCCAGGGATGGGTTCACCCCTCCACTTT.

This clone was seen only a few times. The chain recombines TRBV12-2 with TRBJ1-6. TRBV12-2 is a listed pseudogene. There are 10 residues in the CDR3. The CDR3 loop is CASRFKPLHF. The CDR3 nucleotides are TGTGCAAGTCGCTTTAAACCCCTCCACTTT.

The chain couples TRBV6-5 to TRBJ1-3; TRBD1 might be the D (6 bases). The germline gives CDR1 MNHEY, CDR2 SVGAGI. The length of the CDR3 is 15 residues. V was clipped by 0 bases and J by 1 base, with 7 bases between them. The CDR3 reads CASSYSTGSGNTIYF. In DNA form, the CDR3 reads TGTGCCAGCAGTTACTCGACAGGTTCTGGAAACACCATATATTTT.

The chain uses TRBV28 and TRBJ2-1; a weak D match, TRBD1 (5 bases). The CDR3 contains 12 residues. Germline V gene data show CDR1 as MDHEN and CDR2 as SYDVKM. Trimming removed 6 bases from V and 7 bases from J, with 10 bases in between. The CDR3 sequence is CASRQYRNEQFF. CDR3 DNA: TGTGCCAGCAGACAATACAGGAATGAGCAGTTCTTC.

V usage is TRBV7-8 and J usage is TRBJ2-2, with 9 positions matching TRBD2. From germline, CDR1 is SGHVS and CDR2 FQNEAQ. With V trimmed by 1 base and J by 8 bases, 23 bases remained unmatched. This CDR3 has 21 residues. CDR3 loop: CASSLVSGILAGYFNLGELFF. CDR3 sequence (DNA): TGTGCCAGCAGCTTAGTTTCGGGTATACTAGCGGGTTATTTTAATTTGGGGGAGCTGTTTTTT.

The chain has TRBV29-1 and TRBJ1-2, with 7 bases fitting TRBD1. CDR1 is SQVTM, CDR2 ANQGSEA, per germline. The CDR3 has 13 residues. The ends lost 1 base at V and 8 bases at J; junction bases unmatched: 7. CDR3 nucleotide sequence: TGCAGCGTTGAAGTGATAAGGGGGCGAGGCTACACCTTC. Protein product: CSVEVIRGRGYTF.

The rearrangement joins TRBV29-1 to TRBJ2-7; TRBD1 matches 7 bases. The CDR3 is 15 residues long. The V gene end was trimmed by 6 bases and the J gene end by 4 bases; junction bases not matched to a gene: 15. Germline CDR1 reads SQVTM; CDR2 reads ANQGSEA. In nucleotides, the CDR3 is TGCAGCGTCGCCGGGACAGACAAATTTGGGTACGAGCAGTACTTC. The encoded protein is CSVAGTDKFGYEQYF.

V usage is TRBV10-3 and J usage is TRBJ1-3, with D uncertain. CDR1 and CDR2 from the germline V gene are ENHRY and SYGVKD. Deletions cut 8 bases from V and 0 bases from J, with 11 bases between. The CDR3 is 14 amino acids. CDR3 in DNA: TGTGCCATCTCAAGAGGGTTCTCTGGAAACACCATATATTTT. Translated, it gives CAISRGFSGNTIYF.

This clone was seen more than once but under ten times. The CDR3 sequence is CASSPQNREGYTF. CDR3 in DNA: TGTGCCAGCAGCCCGCAGAACAGGGAGGGCTACACCTTC. The chain recombines TRBV7-9 with TRBJ1-2; weak D call: TRBD1 (6 bases). Germline CDR1 SEHNR, CDR2 FQNEAQ (reference sequence). V was shortened by 5 bases and J by 8 bases, with 15 bases between the two germline ends. CDR3 length: 13 residues.

The chain uses TRBV28 and TRBJ2-3; 9 bases align to TRBD1. V shed 8 bases, J shed 6 bases, and the junction held 12 bases outside the gene matches. Germline V gene lookup returns CDR1 MDHEN and CDR2 SYDVKM. The CDR3 has 15 amino acids. CDR3 amino acids: CASGRPGQGLDTQYF. CDR3 nucleotides: TGTGCCAGCGGGAGACCGGGACAGGGTCTTGATACGCAGTATTTT.

The chain joins TRBV29-1 to TRBJ2-3, with D perhaps TRBD2 (8 bases). V lost 8 bases and J lost 3, with 21 bases in between. The CDR3 runs 15 residues. CDR1 is SQVTM and CDR2 is ANQGSEA in the germline V gene. The CDR3 sequence is CSLGGGVAGTDTQYF. The DNA for the CDR3 is TGCAGCTTAGGAGGGGGCGTAGCGGGAACAGATACGCAGTATTTT.

This clone was recorded once. The V call is TRBV12-3 or TRBV12-4, the J call TRBJ2-1; no clear D gene. The CDR3 is made up of 11 amino acids. The ends were cut back, 6 bases at V and 9 bases at J, with 9 bases in the middle. CDR3 in amino acids: CASRYTGEQFF. For the CDR3, the DNA is TGTGCCAGCAGGTATACGGGTGAGCAGTTCTTC.

The gene calls are TRBV7-2 and TRBJ2-2, with 10 bases that match TRBD2. CDR1 is SGHTA and CDR2 is FQGNSA in the germline V gene. The junction had 8 bases not matched to a gene; V was cut back by 0 bases and J by 7 bases. The CDR3 is 17 residues long. The CDR3 protein is CASSLAVSGGADGELFF. For the CDR3, the DNA is TGTGCCAGCAGCTTAGCTGTAAGCGGGGGGGCTGACGGGGAGCTGTTTTTT.

The gene calls are TRBV6-5 and TRBJ1-1; D remains ambiguous. Germline lookup yields CDR1 MNHEY and CDR2 SVGAGI. The CDR3 spans 12 residues. V lost 8 bases and J lost 2, with 9 bases in between. CDR3 bases: TGTGCCAGCCGGAGGCTTAACACTGAAGCTTTCTTT. This encodes CASRRLNTEAFF.

The V call is TRBV19, the J call TRBJ1-6, with a possible D match to TRBD1 (6 bases). Germline loops: CDR1 LNHDA, CDR2 SQIVND (reference sequence). V shed 3 bases and J shed 7 bases, with 10 bases lying between them. The CDR3 runs 14 residues. CDR3 protein: CASSIGQTNSPLHF. The CDR3 DNA is TGTGCCAGTAGTATCGGACAGACCAATTCACCCCTCCACTTT.

The V gene is TRBV6-5, the J gene TRBJ1-2; D uncertain. CDR3 length: 13 amino acids. The germline V and J ends were trimmed by 6 bases and 4 bases, with 12 bases remaining between them. Per germline, CDR1 MNHEY and CDR2 SVGAGI. This chain's CDR3 is CASSPGKLYGYTF. The CDR3 bases are TGTGCCAGCAGCCCCGGGAAGCTCTATGGCTACACCTTC.

The chain joins TRBV19 to TRBJ2-4; D is perhaps TRBD2 (6 bases). The germline V gene has CDR1 LNHDA and CDR2 SQIVND (reference sequence). The germline V and J ends were trimmed by 3 bases and 1 base, with 16 bases remaining between them. The length of the CDR3 is 17 residues. The chain's CDR3 is CASSMGGGLGAKNIQYF. CDR3 DNA: TGTGCCAGTAGTATGGGGGGTGGTTTAGGCGCCAAAAACATTCAGTACTTC.

The chain's CDR3 is CASTHGVINYGYTF. The CDR3 nucleotides read TGTGCCAGCACCCACGGGGTGATAAACTATGGCTACACCTTC. The chain carries TRBV6-5 and TRBJ1-2; D gene ambiguous. With 7 bases removed from V and 2 bases from J, the gap between germline ends came to 14 bases. Germline V gene data show CDR1 as MNHEY and CDR2 as SVGAGI. This CDR3 is built from 14 residues.

V gene TRBV28 combines with J gene TRBJ1-5; 10 bases align to TRBD1. V gave up 6 bases and J gave up 4 bases; unmatched junction bases: 6. The germline V gene encodes CDR1 MDHEN and CDR2 SYDVKM. The CDR3 loop spans 15 amino acids. The CDR3 spells CASSTGQGGNQPQHF. In DNA, the CDR3 is TGTGCCAGCAGCACCGGACAGGGGGGAAATCAGCCCCAGCATTTT.

The rearrangement joins TRBV5-4 to TRBJ2-2, with no clear D. Germline assignment: CDR1 SGHNT and CDR2 YYREEE (reference sequence). The V end lost 1 base, the J end lost 3 bases, and 4 bases lay between the germline ends. The CDR3 covers 13 residues. CDR3 bases: TGTGCCAGCAGCTTGCACTACACCGGGGAGCTGTTTTTT. Its protein is CASSLHYTGELFF. The complete variable domain, with remaining parts taken from reference TRBV5-4 and TRBJ2-2, reads ETGVTQSPTHLIKTRGQQVTLRCSSQSGHNTVSWYQQALGQGPQFIFQYYREEENGRGNFPPRFSGLQFPNYSSELNVNALELDDSALYLCASSLHYTGELFFGEGSRLTVL.

The genes are TRBV7-6 and TRBJ1-4; TRBD1 matches at 11 bases. Unmatched junction bases numbered 6, after V lost 3 bases and J lost 3 bases. Looked up from germline, CDR1 is SGHVS and CDR2 is FNYEAQ. This CDR3 comprises 17 residues. The CDR3 protein is CASSFWTGGMANEKLFF. CDR3 DNA sequence: TGTGCCAGCAGCTTCTGGACAGGGGGCATGGCTAATGAAAAACTGTTTTTT.

The rearrangement joins TRBV18 to TRBJ2-1; 12 positions agree with TRBD2. The CDR3 extends over 16 amino acids. V was clipped by 6 bases and J by 6 bases; unmatched bases: 9. Germline CDR1 KGHSH, CDR2 LQKENI. DNA for the CDR3: TGTGCCAGCTCCACGGGCCTAGCGGGGGGGCGCAATGAGCAGTTCTTC. Amino acids: CASSTGLAGGRNEQFF.

This clone is a singleton in its sample. The J gene is TRBJ2-3, the V gene TRBV2; 7 nucleotides match TRBD1. There are 15 residues in the CDR3. The V gene's germline CDR1 is SNHLY and CDR2 FYNNEI. The J segment lost 0 bases and the V segment lost 7 bases, leaving 7 bases of the junction unmatched. CDR3 sequence: CASKDREISTDTQYF. The DNA for the CDR3 is TGTGCCAGCAAAGACAGGGAGATAAGCACAGATACGCAGTATTTT.